This TCR beta chain is from a study of T cell responses to AZD1222 COVID-19 vaccine. Study conclusions and caveats: Nearly half of spike-specific TCRs reportedly go after variant regions that carry no mutations.

Generated by immunoSEQ multiplex PCR, the TCRdb table keeps only in-frame clones and is missing some. The table includes some 150,000 clones, 90% to 95% detected once. In the case of this clone: The antigen is not known.

Per germline, CDR1 LNHDA and CDR2 SQIVND (reference sequence). With 1 base removed from V and 6 bases from J, the gap between germline ends came to 7 bases. This CDR3 has 13 residues. The chain links TRBV19 to TRBJ2-1, with D unclear. The sequencing used peripheral blood, collected on day 0 of AZD1222 vaccination. The origin of this receptor is an adult in good health. Here the CDR3 DNA reads TGTGCCAGTAGTATAGTGTTTAGCAATGAGCAGTTCTTC. Translating it yields CASSIVFSNEQFF.